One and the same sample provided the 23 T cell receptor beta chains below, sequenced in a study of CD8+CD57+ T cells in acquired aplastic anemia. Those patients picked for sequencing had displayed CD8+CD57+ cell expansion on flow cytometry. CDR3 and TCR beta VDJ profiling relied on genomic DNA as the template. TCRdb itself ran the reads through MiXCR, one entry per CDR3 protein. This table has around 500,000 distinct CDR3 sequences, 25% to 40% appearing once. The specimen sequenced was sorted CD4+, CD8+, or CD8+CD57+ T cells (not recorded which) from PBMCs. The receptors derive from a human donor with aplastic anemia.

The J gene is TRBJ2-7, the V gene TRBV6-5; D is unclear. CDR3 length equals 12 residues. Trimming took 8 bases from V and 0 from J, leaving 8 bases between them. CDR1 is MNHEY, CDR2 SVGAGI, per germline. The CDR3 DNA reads TGTGCCAGCGGTTGGAGCTCCTACGAGCAGTACTTC. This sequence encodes CASGWSSYEQYF.

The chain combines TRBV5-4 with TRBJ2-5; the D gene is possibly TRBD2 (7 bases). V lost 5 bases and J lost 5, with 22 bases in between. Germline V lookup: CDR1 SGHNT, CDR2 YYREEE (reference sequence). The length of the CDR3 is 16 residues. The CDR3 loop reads CASREVGGPGEETQYF. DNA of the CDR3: TGTGCCAGCAGAGAGGTCGGGGGGCCCGGTGAGGAGACCCAGTACTTC.

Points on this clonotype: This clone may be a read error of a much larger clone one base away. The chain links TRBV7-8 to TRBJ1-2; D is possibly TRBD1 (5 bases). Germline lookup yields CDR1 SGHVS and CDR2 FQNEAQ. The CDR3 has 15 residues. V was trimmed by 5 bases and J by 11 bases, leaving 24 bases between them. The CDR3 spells CASSLNPPGQGWYTF. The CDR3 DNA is TGTGCCAGCAGCCTCAATCCCCCCGGGCAGGGTTGGTACACCTTC. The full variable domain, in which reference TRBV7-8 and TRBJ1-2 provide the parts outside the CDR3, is GAGVSQSPRYKVAKRGQDVALRCDPISGHVSLFWYQQALGQGPEFLTYFQNEAQLDKSGLPSDRFFAERPEGSVSTLKIQRTQQEDSAVYLCASSLNPPGQGWYTFGSGTRLTVV.

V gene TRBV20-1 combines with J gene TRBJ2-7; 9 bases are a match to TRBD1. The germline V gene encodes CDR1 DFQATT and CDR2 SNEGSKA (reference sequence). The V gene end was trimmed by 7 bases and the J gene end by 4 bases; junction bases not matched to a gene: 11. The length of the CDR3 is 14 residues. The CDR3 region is CSVVTGQGIYEQYF. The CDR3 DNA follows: TGCAGTGTAGTTACGGGACAGGGAATATACGAGCAGTACTTC.

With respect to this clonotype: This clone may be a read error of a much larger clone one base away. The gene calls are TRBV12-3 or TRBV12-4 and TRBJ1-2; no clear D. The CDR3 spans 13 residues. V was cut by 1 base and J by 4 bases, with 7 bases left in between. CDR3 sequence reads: CASSLELTYGYTF. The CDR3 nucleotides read TGTGCCAGCAGTTTAGAACTCACCTATGGCTACACCTTC.

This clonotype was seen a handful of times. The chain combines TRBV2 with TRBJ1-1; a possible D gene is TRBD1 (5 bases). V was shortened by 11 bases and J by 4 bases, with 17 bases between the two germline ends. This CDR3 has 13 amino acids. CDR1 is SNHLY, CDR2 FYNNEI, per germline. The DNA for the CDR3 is TGTGCCGGCAACCAGCGCGGGGGCACTGAAGCTTTCTTT. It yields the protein CAGNQRGGTEAFF.

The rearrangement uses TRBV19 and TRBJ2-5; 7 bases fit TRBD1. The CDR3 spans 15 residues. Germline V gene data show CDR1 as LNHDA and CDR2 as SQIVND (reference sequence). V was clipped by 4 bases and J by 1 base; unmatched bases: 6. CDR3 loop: CASSRAGGAQETQYF. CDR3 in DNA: TGTGCCAGTAGTAGGGCAGGGGGTGCCCAAGAGACCCAGTACTTC.

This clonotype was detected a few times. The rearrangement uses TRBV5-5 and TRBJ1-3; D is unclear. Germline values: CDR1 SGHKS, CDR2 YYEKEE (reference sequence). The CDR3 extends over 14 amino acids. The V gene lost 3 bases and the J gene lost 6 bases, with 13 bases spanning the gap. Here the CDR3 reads CASSSRSWENTIYF. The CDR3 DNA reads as TGTGCCAGCAGCTCCCGATCTTGGGAAAACACCATATATTTT.

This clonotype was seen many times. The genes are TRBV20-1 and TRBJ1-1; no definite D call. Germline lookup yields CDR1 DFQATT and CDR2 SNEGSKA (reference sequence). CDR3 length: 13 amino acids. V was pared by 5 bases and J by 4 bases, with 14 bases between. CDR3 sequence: CSACPDRTTEAFF. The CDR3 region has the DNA TGCAGTGCTTGTCCAGACCGTACCACTGAAGCTTTCTTT.

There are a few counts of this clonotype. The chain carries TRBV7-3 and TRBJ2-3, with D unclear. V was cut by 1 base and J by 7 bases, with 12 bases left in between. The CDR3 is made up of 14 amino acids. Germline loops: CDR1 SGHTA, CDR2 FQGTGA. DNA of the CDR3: TGTGCCAGCAGCTTAAATGAGAAGATTAATACGCAGTATTTT. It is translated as CASSLNEKINTQYF.

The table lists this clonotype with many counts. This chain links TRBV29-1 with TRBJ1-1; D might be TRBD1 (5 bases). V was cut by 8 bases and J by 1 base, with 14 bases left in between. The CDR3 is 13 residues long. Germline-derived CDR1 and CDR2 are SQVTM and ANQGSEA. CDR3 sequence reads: CSTWGSGNTEAFF. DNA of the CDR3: TGCAGCACGTGGGGCAGCGGGAACACTGAAGCTTTCTTT.

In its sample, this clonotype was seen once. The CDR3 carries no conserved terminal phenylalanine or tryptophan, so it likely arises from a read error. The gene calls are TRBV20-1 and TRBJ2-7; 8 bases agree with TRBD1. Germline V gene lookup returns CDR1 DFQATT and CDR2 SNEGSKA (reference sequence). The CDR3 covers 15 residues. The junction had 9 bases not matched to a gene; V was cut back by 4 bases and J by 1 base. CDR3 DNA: TGCAGTGCTAAGGGAGGACAGGGCTATTCCTACGAGCAGTACCTC. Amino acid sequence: CSAKGGQGYSYEQYL.

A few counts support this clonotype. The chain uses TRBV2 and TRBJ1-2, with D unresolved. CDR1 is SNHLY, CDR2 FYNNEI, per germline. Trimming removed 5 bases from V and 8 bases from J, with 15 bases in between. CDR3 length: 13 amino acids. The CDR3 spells CASSPRRVLGYTF. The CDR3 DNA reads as TGTGCCAGCAGTCCAAGACGGGTTTTAGGCTACACCTTC. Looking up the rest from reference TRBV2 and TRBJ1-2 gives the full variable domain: EPEVTQTPSHQVTQMGQEVILRCVPISNHLYFYWYRQILGQKVEFLVSFYNNEISEKSEIFDDQFSVERPDGSNFTLKIRSTKLEDSAMYFCASSPRRVLGYTFGSGTRLTVV.

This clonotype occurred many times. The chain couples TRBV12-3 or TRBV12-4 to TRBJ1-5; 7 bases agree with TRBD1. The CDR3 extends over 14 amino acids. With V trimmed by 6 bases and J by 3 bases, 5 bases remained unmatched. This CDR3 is CASRQGSANQPQHF. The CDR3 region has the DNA TGTGCCAGCAGACAGGGGTCGGCCAATCAGCCCCAGCATTTT.

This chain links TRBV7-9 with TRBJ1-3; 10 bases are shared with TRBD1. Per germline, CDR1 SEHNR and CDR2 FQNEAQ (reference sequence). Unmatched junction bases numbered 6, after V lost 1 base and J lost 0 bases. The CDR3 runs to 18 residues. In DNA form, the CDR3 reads TGTGCCAGCAGCTTAGAGGGACAGGGGCCGGCCTCTGGAAACACCATATATTTT. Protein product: CASSLEGQGPASGNTIYF.

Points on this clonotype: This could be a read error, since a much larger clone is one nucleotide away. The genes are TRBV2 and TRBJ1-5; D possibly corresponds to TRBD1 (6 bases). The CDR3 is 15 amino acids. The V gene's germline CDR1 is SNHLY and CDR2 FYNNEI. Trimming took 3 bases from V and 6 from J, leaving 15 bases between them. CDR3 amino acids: CASSEQDQGSQPQHF. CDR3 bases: TGTGCCAGCAGTGAGCAAGACCAGGGGAGTCAGCCCCAGCATTTT. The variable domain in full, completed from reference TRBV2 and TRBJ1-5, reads EPEVTQTPSHQVTQMGQEVILRCVPISNHLYFYWYRQILGQKVEFLVSFYNNEISEKSEIFDDQFSVERPDGSNFTLKIRSTKLEDSAMYFCASSEQDQGSQPQHFGDGTRLSIL.

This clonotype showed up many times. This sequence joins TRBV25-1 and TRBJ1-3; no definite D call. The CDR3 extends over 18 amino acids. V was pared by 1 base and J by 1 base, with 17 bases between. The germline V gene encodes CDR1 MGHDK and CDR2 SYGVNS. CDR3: CASSEFGNGLGSGNTIYF. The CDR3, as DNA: TGTGCCAGCAGTGAATTCGGGAACGGACTGGGGTCTGGAAACACCATATATTTT.

DNA for the CDR3: TGCAGCGTTCATGATCCAGGGGAAGCTTTCTTT. It codes for CSVHDPGEAFF. This sequence joins TRBV29-1 and TRBJ1-1, with D possibly TRBD1 on 5 matching bases. V was trimmed by 5 bases and J by 8 bases, leaving 12 bases between them. The CDR3 sequence is 11 residues long. Germline V CDR1 and CDR2: SQVTM, ANQGSEA.

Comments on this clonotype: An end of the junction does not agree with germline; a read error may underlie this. The CDR3 is CAGSGGASSYNEQFF. The CDR3 DNA is TGTGCCGGCAGTGGTGGGGCTTCCTCCTACAATGAGCAGTTCTTC. V gene TRBV25-1 combines with J gene TRBJ2-7; the D gene is possibly TRBD1 (5 bases). The better agreement between TRBJ2-1 and the DNA end casts doubt on the J call. Germline values: CDR1 MGHDK, CDR2 SYGVNS. The CDR3 covers 15 residues.

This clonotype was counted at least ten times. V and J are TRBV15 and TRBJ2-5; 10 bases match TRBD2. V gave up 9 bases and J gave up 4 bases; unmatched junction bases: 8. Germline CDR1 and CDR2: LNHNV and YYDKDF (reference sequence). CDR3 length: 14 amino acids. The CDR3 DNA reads TGTGCCACGTCACGAGCGGGAGGGGGAGAGACCCAGTACTTC. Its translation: CATSRAGGGETQYF.

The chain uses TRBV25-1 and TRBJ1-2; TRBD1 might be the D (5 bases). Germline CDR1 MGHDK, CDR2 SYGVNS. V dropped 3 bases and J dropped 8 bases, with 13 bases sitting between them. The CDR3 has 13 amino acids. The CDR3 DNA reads TGTGCCAGCAGTGATTTGGGGGAGAGAGGCTACACCTTC. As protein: CASSDLGERGYTF.

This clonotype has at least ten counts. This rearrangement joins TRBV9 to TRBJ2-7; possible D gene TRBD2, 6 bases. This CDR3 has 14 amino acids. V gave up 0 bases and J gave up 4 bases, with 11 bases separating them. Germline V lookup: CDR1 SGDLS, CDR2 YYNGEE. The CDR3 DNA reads TGTGCCAGCAGCGTAGGTCAAGCGGGTTACGAGCAGTACTTC. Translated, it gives CASSVGQAGYEQYF.

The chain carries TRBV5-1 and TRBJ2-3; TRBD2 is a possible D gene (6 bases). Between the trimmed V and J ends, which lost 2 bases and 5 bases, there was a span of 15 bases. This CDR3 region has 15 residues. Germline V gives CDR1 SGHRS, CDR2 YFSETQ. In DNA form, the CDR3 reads TGCGCCAGCAGCTTAGCGGGCAGCCCGCAAGATACGCAGTATTTT. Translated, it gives CASSLAGSPQDTQYF.